These T cell receptor beta chains were read from a single sample in a study of cytomegalovirus exposure and HLA in healthy donors. Sequencing was performed with immunoSEQ multiplex PCR; in TCRdb, only in-frame clones are kept and a portion is missing. The data hold under 150,000 clones, with around 72% observed a single time. Sequencing used PBMCs. These receptors came from a man between 45 and 60 years old in good health and CMV-seropositive. Both conserved end residues are part of each CDR3. A D gene is named only where the DNA matches it firmly. Expanded clones get a size class; other rows say once, few or many, or leave the size out.

NA	TRBJ2-7	NA	TRBV5-4	TGTGCCAGCAGCTTCCAGGGAAGTCGGTACGAGCAGTACTTC	CASSFQGSRYEQYF
TRBD1	TRBJ1-2	NA	TRBV19	TGTGCCAGTAGTATGAACGTAGGACAGGGGGCCTATGGCTACACCTTC	CASSMNVGQGAYGYTF
NA	TRBJ2-5	few	TRBV15	TGTGCCACCAGCAGAGATCTCGAGACCCAGTACTTC	CATSRDLETQYF
TRBD1	TRBJ2-7	NA	TRBV27	TGTGCCAGCAGTTCCGTGGGACAGGGGAACTCCTACGAGCAGTACTTC	CASSSVGQGNSYEQYF
TRBD1	TRBJ2-5	NA	TRBV7-7	TGTGCTAGCAGCCAACAGGGGGCCCAAGAGACCCAGTACTTC	CASSQQGAQETQYF
TRBD1	TRBJ1-3	NA	TRBV11-3	TGTGCCAGCAGGCGACAGGGGGGCTCTGGAAACACCATATATTTT	CASRRQGGSGNTIYF
TRBD1	TRBJ2-7	NA	TRBV18	TGTGCCAGCTCTGAATGGACAGGTCCCATTGGCGAGCAGTACTTC	CASSEWTGPIGEQYF
NA	TRBJ1-5	NA	TRBV27	TGTGCCAGCAGTTTATCGCGGGGTCGCCAGCCCCAGCATTTT	CASSLSRGRQPQHF
NA	TRBJ2-3	once	TRBV10-3	TGTGCCCTAGGGCTAGCCACAGATACGCAGTATTTT	CALGLATDTQYF
NA	TRBJ2-1	NA	TRBV5-1	TGCGCCAGCAGCTTGGTTGTCCCGGCGGCTGAGCAGTTCTTC	CASSLVVPAAEQFF
TRBD1	TRBJ2-3	NA	TRBV11-2	TGTGCCAGCAGCTTGGGGGCCGGGACAGGGGGCACAGATACGCAGTATTTT	CASSLGAGTGGTDTQYF
TRBD1	TRBJ1-1	once	TRBV6-5	TGTGCCAGCAGGACAGGGTCGGGCACTGAAGCTTTCTTT	CASRTGSGTEAFF
TRBD1	TRBJ2-7	NA	TRBV4-2	TGTGCCAGCAGCCACCGGGACAGAATCTACGAGCAGTACTTC	CASSHRDRIYEQYF
TRBD2	TRBJ2-3	few	TRBV29-1	TGCAGCTTTAGCGGGAGCACAGATACGCAGTATTTT	CSFSGSTDTQYF
TRBD2	TRBJ2-1	NA	TRBV11-2	TGTGCCAGCAGCTCAGGAGCGGGGAAGAGCGGTGAGCAGTTCTTC	CASSSGAGKSGEQFF
TRBD1	TRBJ1-2	NA	TRBV7-8	TGTGCCAGCAGGGCTACAGGGGGCGGCGGCTACACCTTC	CASRATGGGGYTF
NA	TRBJ2-1	few	TRBV21-1	TGTGCCAGCAGTACGAGAGCCTGCAATGAGCAGTTCTTC	CASSTRACNEQFF
TRBD1	TRBJ1-2	once	TRBV9	TGTGCCAGCAGCGTAGAGACAGGGTCCTATGGCTACACCTTC	CASSVETGSYGYTF
TRBD1	TRBJ1-1	NA	TRBV5-1	TGCGCCAGCAGCCCTGGGACAGGGGGTAATGCTTTCTTT	CASSPGTGGNAFF
NA	TRBJ2-7	NA	TRBV18	TGTGCCAGCTCACCACCGAACAGGGAAGGCCGTGAGGAGCAGTACTTC	CASSPPNREGREEQYF
TRBD2	TRBJ2-7	NA	TRBV27	TGTGCCAGCAGTTATTTAGCGGGAGGGCCCTACGAGCAGTACTTC	CASSYLAGGPYEQYF
TRBD2	TRBJ2-7	few	TRBV6-5	TGTGCCAGCACCGACCCGGGCGGGGGGTCCTACGAGCAGTACTTC	CASTDPGGGSYEQYF
TRBD1	TRBJ1-1	few	TRBV19	TGTGCCAGTAGTGCGAACCGACAGGGGTTCGCTTTCTTT	CASSANRQGFAFF
NA	TRBJ2-5	NA	TRBV4-1	TGCGCCAGCAGCCAGAGCAGGGCCCCCGGCGAAGAGCAGTACTTC	CASSQSRAPGEEQYF
NA	TRBJ1-5	once	TRBV10-3	TGTGCCATCAGTAAGGAGCGCAATCAGCCCCAGCATTTT	CAISKERNQPQHF
NA	TRBJ1-1	NA	TRBV6-6	TGTGCCAGCAGTACGGAGGGTGTGGGATCGAACACTGAAGCTTTCTTT	CASSTEGVGSNTEAFF
TRBD1	TRBJ2-7	NA	TRBV6-6	TGTGCCAGCAGCGGACAGGCCCTAACCTACGAGCAGTACTTC	CASSGQALTYEQYF
TRBD2	TRBJ2-3	NA	TRBV9	TGTGCCAGCAGCAGGGGGACTAGCGGGTTTGGGGGCGATACGCAGTATTTT	CASSRGTSGFGGDTQYF
NA	TRBJ1-2	NA	TRBV18	TGTGCCAGCTCACCAGGGCAGGTAGTAGTCTATGGCTACACCTTC	CASSPGQVVVYGYTF
TRBD1	TRBJ1-6	few	TRBV5-4	TGTGCCAGCAGCTTAGGGCCAGGGGGTCAATCACCCCTCCACTTT	CASSLGPGGQSPLHF
TRBD1	TRBJ1-1	NA	TRBV27	TGTGCCAGCCTCCTAGCCTCCGGGACAGGGGCCGCTTTCTTT	CASLLASGTGAAFF
TRBD1	TRBJ1-1	few	TRBV11-3	TGTGCCAGCAGCTTCTTAGGGACAGGGGATGAAGCTTTCTTT	CASSFLGTGDEAFF
NA	TRBJ2-7	NA	TRBV15	TGTGCCACCAGCAGAGAACAGCACGGCTACGAGCAGTACTTC	CATSREQHGYEQYF
TRBD1	TRBJ1-1	once	TRBV18	TGTGCCAGCTCACGACAGGGGGTGAACACTGAAGCTTTCTTT	CASSRQGVNTEAFF
TRBD1	TRBJ1-5	few	TRBV6-6	TGTGCCAGCACCCCGGACAGGGGCGGATATCAGCCCCAGCATTTT	CASTPDRGGYQPQHF
NA	TRBJ2-5	NA	TRBV6-5	TGTGCCAGCAGTAGACAGCGGGTCTCCCAAGAGACCCAGTACTTC	CASSRQRVSQETQYF
TRBD2	TRBJ2-1	NA	TRBV5-1	TGCGCCAGCAGCTACGGACTAGCGGACTACAATGAGCAGTTCTTC	CASSYGLADYNEQFF
TRBD1	TRBJ2-1	NA	TRBV7-6	TGTGCCAGCAGCTTAGTCGGGACAGGGGGCAATGAGCAGTTCTTC	CASSLVGTGGNEQFF
NA	TRBJ1-6	NA	TRBV4-1	TGCGCCAGCAGCCAAGAATCGCAGGTTCGTTCACCCCTCCACTTT	CASSQESQVRSPLHF
NA	TRBJ2-3	few	TRBV4-1	TGCGCCAGCAGTCTTGACGGGGTTGATACAGATACGCAGTATTTT	CASSLDGVDTDTQYF
TRBD2	TRBJ2-1	NA	TRBV6-4	TGTGCCAGCAGTTTACTAGCGGGGGCCTACAATGAGCAGTTCTTC	CASSLLAGAYNEQFF
TRBD2	TRBJ2-7	NA	TRBV28	TGTGCCAGCCGGATCACTAGCGGATTCTACGAGCAGTACTTC	CASRITSGFYEQYF
TRBD1	TRBJ2-7	NA	TRBV5-1	TGCGCCAGCAGCTCGGACAGGGGGCATGGCGAGCAGTACTTC	CASSSDRGHGEQYF
TRBD2	TRBJ2-1	NA	TRBV9	TGTGCCAGCAGCGATAGCGGGGGGGCTGGCGATGAGCAGTTCTTC	CASSDSGGAGDEQFF
TRBD1	TRBJ2-5	NA	TRBV5-6	TGTGCCAGCAGTACCGGGACAGGGGTTTTAGAGACCCAGTACTTC	CASSTGTGVLETQYF
TRBD1	TRBJ1-5	NA	TRBV28	TGTGCCTCAACAGGGGGCTGGAATCAGCCCCAGCATTTT	CASTGGWNQPQHF